This passage covers 31 T cell receptor beta chains from one sample sequenced in a study of blood T cell repertoires in COVID-19. The data were produced by immunoSEQ multiplex PCR, yet TCRdb's version contains in-frame clones alone and is incomplete. This sample has 300,000 or so clones, with about 86% found just once. The sequenced sample was peripheral blood. The receptors come from a woman aged 45-65 years with acute or convalescent COVID-19.

J is TRBJ1-5 and V is TRBV6-5; perhaps TRBD1 as D (6 bases). CDR1 is MNHEY and CDR2 is SVGAGI in the germline V gene. Trimming pared 6 bases from V and 2 bases from J, leaving 11 bases between. The CDR3 is 14 residues long. CDR3 DNA sequence: TGTGCCAGCAGGAAAGGGGGGGGCAATCAGCCCCAGCATTTT. It is translated as CASRKGGGNQPQHF.

This clone was seen more than once but under ten times. This chain uses TRBV6-2 or TRBV6-3 with TRBJ2-7; 11 bases align to TRBD2. Germline lookup yields CDR1 MNHEY and CDR2 SVGEGT. The junction had 11 bases not matched to a gene; V was cut back by 2 bases and J by 2 bases. The CDR3 has 18 residues. The CDR3 region is CASSYGGGSGRAAYEQYF. The CDR3 nucleotides are TGTGCCAGCAGTTACGGAGGCGGTAGCGGGAGGGCCGCCTACGAGCAGTACTTC.

This chain joins TRBV19 and TRBJ1-1; 7 nucleotides match TRBD1. The CDR3 runs 16 residues. Germline CDR1 LNHDA, CDR2 SQIVND (reference sequence). J was trimmed by 4 bases and V by 6 bases; bases with no gene match: 14. DNA of the CDR3: TGTGCCAGTAGCCTAGGAGTAGGGGGCGAGAGCACTGAAGCTTTCTTT. Protein product: CASSLGVGGESTEAFF.

CDR3 loop: CASSLEGQQDYNEQFF. CDR3 nucleotides: TGTGCCAGCAGCTTAGAGGGACAGCAGGACTACAATGAGCAGTTCTTC. J is TRBJ2-1 and V is TRBV11-3, with TRBD1 matching over 7 bases. The junction had 5 bases not matched to a gene; V was cut back by 0 bases and J by 3 bases. The CDR3 has 16 amino acids. Germline CDR1 reads SGHNT; CDR2 reads YENEEA.

V usage is TRBV6-5 and J usage is TRBJ1-1; D remains unclear. CDR1 MNHEY and CDR2 SVGAGI come from the germline V gene. The CDR3 is 11 residues long. V shed 8 bases and J shed 12 bases, with 16 bases lying between them. CDR3 amino acids: CASGAGMLSFF. CDR3 in DNA: TGTGCCAGCGGCGCGGGGATGCTATCTTTCTTT.

The CDR3 bases are TGTGCCAGCAGTTACCTCCCTAGCGGGGCGAGGAGCACAGATACGCAGTATTTT. Translated: CASSYLPSGARSTDTQYF. The chain has TRBV6-2 or TRBV6-3 and TRBJ2-3, with TRBD2 matching over 9 bases. The CDR3 is 18 amino acids. Per germline, CDR1 MNHEY and CDR2 SVGEGT. V gave up 2 bases and J gave up 0 bases; unmatched junction bases: 9.

The chain has TRBV5-1 and TRBJ2-6; possible D gene TRBD1, 6 bases. There are 17 residues in the CDR3. Looked up from germline, CDR1 is SGHRS and CDR2 is YFSETQ. V was shortened by 0 bases and J by 0 bases, with 10 bases between the two germline ends. CDR3 DNA sequence: TGCGCCAGCAGCTTGGAGGACAGTAACTCTGGGGCCAACGTCCTGACTTTC. It codes for CASSLEDSNSGANVLTF.

The sample holds a few counts of this clone. This chain connects TRBV5-4 to TRBJ1-1; D ambiguous. The CDR3 spans 14 residues. CDR1 is SGHNT and CDR2 is YYREEE in the germline V gene (reference sequence). The V and J ends lost 2 bases and 5 bases respectively, with 13 bases between them. The CDR3 is CASSFPQRQTEAFF. The CDR3 coding sequence is TGTGCCAGCAGCTTCCCCCAGCGTCAGACTGAAGCTTTCTTT.

V and J are TRBV7-2 and TRBJ1-5; 7 positions agree with TRBD1. V was pared by 5 bases and J by 2 bases, with 9 bases of the junction left unmatched. Germline values: CDR1 SGHTA, CDR2 FQGNSA. The CDR3 length is 16 residues. The CDR3: CASSPGGGAGNQPQHF. The CDR3 nucleotides are TGTGCCAGCAGCCCCGGAGGGGGCGCGGGCAATCAGCCCCAGCATTTT.

This rearrangement joins TRBV6-5 to TRBJ1-2; D is ambiguous. The CDR3 runs to 14 residues. With 7 bases removed from V and 4 bases from J, the gap between germline ends came to 16 bases. Germline assignment: CDR1 MNHEY and CDR2 SVGAGI. CDR3 sequence reads: CASISPTLPYGYTF. Here the CDR3 DNA reads TGTGCCAGCATCTCACCGACACTTCCCTATGGCTACACCTTC.

This clone was recorded once. The chain combines TRBV9 with TRBJ2-7; 9 bases line up with TRBD1. Germline-derived CDR1 and CDR2 are SGDLS and YYNGEE. J was trimmed by 7 bases and V by 0 bases; bases with no gene match: 14. The CDR3 extends over 17 amino acids. The CDR3 coding sequence is TGTGCCAGCAGCGTAGGAGGAGGGACAGGGAGGGCGAGGGAGCAGTACTTC. Translating it yields CASSVGGGTGRAREQYF. Full variable domain (outside the CDR3, taken from reference TRBV9 and TRBJ2-7): DSGVTQTPKHLITATGQRVTLRCSPRSGDLSVYWYQQSLDQGLQFLIQYYNGEERAKGNILERFSAQQFPDLHSELNLSSLELGDSALYFCASSVGGGTGRAREQYFGPGTRLTVT.

CDR3 in DNA: TGTGCCAGCACCGAGGACAGGACCTATGGCTACACCTTC. As protein: CASTEDRTYGYTF. The V gene is TRBV7-2, the J gene TRBJ1-2, with 7 nucleotides matching TRBD1. CDR3 size: 13 residues. Germline CDR1 reads SGHTA; CDR2 reads FQGNSA. J gave up 4 bases and V 7 bases, and 6 bases lay outside the gene matches.

The V and J genes are TRBV19 and TRBJ2-1; D is undetermined. The CDR3 loop spans 14 amino acids. Trimming pared 3 bases from V and 0 bases from J, leaving 6 bases between. Germline assignment: CDR1 LNHDA and CDR2 SQIVND (reference sequence). The CDR3 reads CASSMRRSYNEQFF. In DNA form, the CDR3 reads TGTGCCAGTAGTATGCGGCGCTCCTACAATGAGCAGTTCTTC. Based on the CDR3 plus reference TRBV19 and TRBJ2-1, the full variable domain is DGGITQSPKYLFRKEGQNVTLSCEQNLNHDAMYWYRQDPGQGLRLIYYSQIVNDFQKGDIAEGYSVSREKKESFPLTVTSAQKNPTAFYLCASSMRRSYNEQFFGPGTRLTVL.

The rearrangement links TRBV6-2 or TRBV6-3 to TRBJ2-7; 9 nucleotides match TRBD2. V shed 2 bases, J shed 0 bases, and the junction held 11 bases outside the gene matches. CDR3 length: 18 amino acids. The V gene's germline CDR1 is MNHEY and CDR2 SVGEGT. CDR3 sequence reads: CASSYTLGGRAYSYEQYF. The CDR3 DNA reads as TGTGCCAGCAGTTACACATTGGGCGGGAGGGCCTACTCCTACGAGCAGTACTTC.

V usage is TRBV11-3 and J usage is TRBJ2-2; D uncertain. The germline gives CDR1 SGHNT, CDR2 YENEEA. Deletions cut 5 bases from V and 3 bases from J, with 7 bases between. The CDR3 length is 13 residues. CDR3 sequence (DNA): TGTGCCAGCAGCGCTCGGGACACCGGGGAGCTGTTTTTT. This translates into CASSARDTGELFF. Full variable domain (outside the CDR3, taken from reference TRBV11-3 and TRBJ2-2): EAGVVQSPRYKIIEKKQPVAFWCNPISGHNTLYWYLQNLGQGPELLIRYENEEAVDDSQLPKDRFSAERLKGVDSTLKIQPAELGDSAVYLCASSARDTGELFFGEGSRLTVL.

The rearrangement links TRBV3-1 (or the pseudogene TRBV3-2) to TRBJ2-7; D perhaps matches TRBD1 (5 bases). V was pared by 5 bases and J by 4 bases, with 15 bases between. The germline CDR1 and CDR2 sequences are LGHDT and YNNKEL (reference sequence). The CDR3 extends over 14 amino acids. The CDR3 region has the DNA TGTGCCAGCAGCTTTCGAAGCAGGGTTTACGAGCAGTACTTC. As protein: CASSFRSRVYEQYF.

Concerning this clone: Other nucleotide sequences from this sample produce the same CDR3. V gene TRBV7-2 combines with J gene TRBJ2-5; D gene ambiguous. Germline values: CDR1 SGHTA, CDR2 FQGNSA. The CDR3 runs to 13 residues. The germline V and J ends were trimmed by 0 bases and 2 bases, with 4 bases remaining between them. Written as DNA, the CDR3 is TGTGCCAGCAGCTTAGCACGGCAAGAGACCCAGTACTTC. It is translated as CASSLARQETQYF.

The CDR3 protein is CAWSGGGMNEKLFF. The CDR3 DNA sequence: TGTGCCTGGAGTGGGGGGGGTATGAATGAAAAACTGTTTTTT. J is TRBJ1-4 and V is TRBV30; D may be TRBD1 (5 bases). The V gene's germline CDR1 is GTSNPN and CDR2 SVGIG (reference sequence). The CDR3 runs 14 residues. V was clipped by 1 base and J by 5 bases, with 11 bases between them.

V usage is TRBV4-2 and J usage is TRBJ1-5; 7 bases align to TRBD1. After removal of 1 base from V and 1 base from J, the junction contained 4 bases not matched to a gene. Germline CDR1 is LGHNA and CDR2 is YNFKEQ. The CDR3 loop spans 16 amino acids. The CDR3 sequence is CASSQVPGQSNQPQHF. The CDR3 bases are TGTGCCAGCAGCCAAGTACCGGGACAGAGCAATCAGCCCCAGCATTTT.

This chain joins TRBV27 and TRBJ1-5; TRBD1 agrees at 9 bases. Germline V gene sequence: CDR1 MNHEY, CDR2 SMNVEV (reference sequence). The CDR3 extends over 16 amino acids. Unmatched junction bases numbered 13, after V lost 5 bases and J lost 8 bases. The CDR3 sequence is CASSLGDGTGREPQHF. In nucleotides, the CDR3 is TGTGCCAGCAGTCTCGGGGACGGGACAGGGAGGGAGCCCCAGCATTTT.

The chain is built from TRBV4-3 and TRBJ2-7; 8 bases fit TRBD2. V was pared by 0 bases and J by 3 bases, with 4 bases of the junction left unmatched. Germline V gives CDR1 LGHNA, CDR2 YSLEER. The CDR3 loop spans 15 amino acids. The CDR3 loop reads CASSQDTAGDYEQYF. Here the CDR3 DNA reads TGCGCCAGCAGCCAAGACACAGCGGGAGACTACGAGCAGTACTTC.

This chain uses TRBV30 with TRBJ2-5; possibly TRBD1 for D (6 bases). Per germline, CDR1 GTSNPN and CDR2 SVGIG (reference sequence). The CDR3 runs 14 residues. The V end was cut by 4 bases, the J end by 4 bases, with 16 bases between. In DNA, the CDR3 is TGTGCCTGGACAGGGGAAAATAGGCCAGAGACCCAGTACTTC. Translated, it gives CAWTGENRPETQYF.

For this clone: Additional DNA sequences in this sample encode the identical CDR3. This chain uses TRBV11-2 with TRBJ2-5; the match to TRBD2 covers 8 bases. The CDR3 contains 14 residues. Germline assignment: CDR1 SGHAT and CDR2 FQNNGV. V was clipped by 6 bases and J by 1 base; unmatched bases: 4. This CDR3 is CASSRGGIQETQYF. Written as DNA, the CDR3 is TGTGCCAGCAGTCGGGGGGGGATCCAAGAGACCCAGTACTTC. Together with reference TRBV11-2 and TRBJ2-5, the CDR3 gives the full variable domain: EAGVAQSPRYKIIEKRQSVAFWCNPISGHATLYWYQQILGQGPKLLIQFQNNGVVDDSQLPKDRFSAERLKGVDSTLKIQPAKLEDSAVYLCASSRGGIQETQYFGPGTRLLVL.

V and J are TRBV19 and TRBJ1-6, with unresolved D. The CDR3 consists of 17 residues. V was pared by 4 bases and J by 8 bases, with 21 bases between. In germline, CDR1 is LNHDA, CDR2 SQIVND (reference sequence). CDR3 in amino acids: CASSSIRIGLRDSPLHF. DNA of the CDR3: TGTGCCAGTAGTAGTATAAGAATAGGACTACGGGATTCACCCCTCCACTTT.

In this sample, this clone turned up a few times. This sequence joins TRBV14 and TRBJ1-1; 7 bases map to TRBD1. Germline CDR1 reads SGHDN; CDR2 reads FVKESK. V shed 6 bases, J shed 5 bases, and the junction held 0 bases outside the gene matches. The CDR3 consists of 11 residues. The CDR3 nucleotides are TGTGCCAGCAGACAGGGGACTGAAGCTTTCTTT. Protein product: CASRQGTEAFF. Full variable domain (remainder filled in from reference TRBV14 and TRBJ1-1): EAGVTQFPSHSVIEKGQTVTLRCDPISGHDNLYWYRRVMGKEIKFLLHFVKESKQDESGMPNNRFLAERTGGTYSTLKVQPAELEDSGVYFCASRQGTEAFFGQGTRLTVV.

This chain joins TRBV6-2 or TRBV6-3 and TRBJ1-1; D is undetermined. The CDR3 spans 15 residues. V gave up 6 bases and J gave up 1 base, with 15 bases separating them. In germline, CDR1 is MNHEY, CDR2 SVGEGT. The CDR3 bases are TGTGCCAGCAGCCCTTGGGGAGGACCGAACACTGAAGCTTTCTTT. It is translated as CASSPWGGPNTEAFF.

This chain links TRBV11-2 with TRBJ1-1; D not resolved. The CDR3 contains 13 residues. The germline V gene has CDR1 SGHAT and CDR2 FQNNGV. V was trimmed by 5 bases and J by 5 bases, leaving 12 bases between them. DNA for the CDR3: TGTGCCAGCAGCCTGGGAGGGAGGACTGAAGCTTTCTTT. Encoded protein: CASSLGGRTEAFF.

This clone has only one observation. The chain uses TRBV10-2 and TRBJ1-2; D possibly corresponds to TRBD1 (6 bases). Trimming cost V 6 bases and J 7 bases, with 15 bases left between them. Germline CDR1 and CDR2: WSHSY and SAAADI. This CDR3 is built from 13 residues. The CDR3 spells CASSLGLRGGYTF. The CDR3 region has the DNA TGCGCCAGCAGCCTGGGCCTCAGGGGTGGCTACACCTTC.

The rearrangement links TRBV6-5 to TRBJ2-2, with 7 positions matching TRBD2. Trimming at V came to 8 bases and at J to 1 base, leaving 4 bases not matched to a gene. The CDR3 is 14 residues long. The V gene's germline CDR1 is MNHEY and CDR2 SVGAGI. CDR3 sequence (DNA): TGTGCCAGCTTCCCTAGCGGGAACACCGGGGAGCTGTTTTTT. Translated: CASFPSGNTGELFF.

The chain has TRBV3-1 (or the pseudogene TRBV3-2) and TRBJ2-2; 12 positions match TRBD1. The CDR3 has 15 residues. V dropped 7 bases and J dropped 8; count of bases not matched to a gene: 8. Germline V gives CDR1 LGHDT, CDR2 YNNKEL (reference sequence). CDR3 DNA: TGTGCCAGCACGTTCGGGACAGGGGGCGTTGGGGAGCTGTTTTTT. As protein: CASTFGTGGVGELFF.

The chain carries TRBV6-5 and TRBJ1-5, with D possibly TRBD1 on 6 matching bases. This CDR3 comprises 14 residues. V was pared by 6 bases and J by 7 bases, with 16 bases between. The germline CDR1 and CDR2 sequences are MNHEY and SVGAGI. CDR3 sequence (DNA): TGTGCCAGCAGCGACGGGGGGGCTGGACAGCCCCAGCATTTT. Amino acids: CASSDGGAGQPQHF.